Sequencing of this TCR beta chain was carried out in a study of T cells after yellow fever vaccination. In TCRdb, the 5' RACE reads were re-called with MiXCR into one record per CDR3 protein. The sample lists hundreds of thousands of distinct CDR3 sequences; around 4.9% were seen once. This CDR3 has 16 residues. V gave up 1 base and J gave up 0 bases, with 13 bases separating them. The germline V gene has CDR1 MNHNY and CDR2 SVGAGI (reference sequence). In its sample, this clonotype was seen once. V is TRBV6-6 and J is TRBJ2-7, with D unresolved. The sequences come from CD4+ T cells sorted from PBMCs, collected on the day of the yellow fever booster vaccination. This clonotype was obtained from a man aged 18 to 30 who received the YFV17D yellow fever vaccine. The CDR3 nucleotides are TGTGCCAGCAGTTACTGGGCAGCTAGGAGCTCCTACGAGCAGTACTTC. This gives the protein CASSYWAARSSYEQYF.